This T cell receptor beta chain emerged from a study of blood T cell repertoires in COVID-19 (dated by TCRdb to about 2020). With respect to the entire study: The collaborator samples originated in the United States, Italy and Spain and spanned the acute and convalescent phases of COVID-19. The prospective study material was composed of cDNA or gDNA derived from T cells, B-cell-depleted T cells, or PBMCs. Subjects who had been exposed to COVID-19, were actively infected with it, or had recovered from it provided the deeply sampled blood TCRbeta repertoires that made up the dataset. The repertoires were made available in a free public database intended to serve as a resource for research on the immune response to SARS-CoV-2. Samples came from the ongoing ImmuneRACE study (first 160 participants) plus 1,254 subjects from 6 global collaborators. The sample metadata nearly always contained a de-identified subject ID, COVID-19 status, age in years and sex. Where HLA class I and class II types were available, the types were taken from metadata supplied by the sample provider, not from assay-based typing.

TCRbeta CDR3 regions were amplified from genomic DNA using the immunoSEQ Assay, a bias-controlled multiplex PCR. The authors processed their data as follows. The number of nucleated cells in each sample was estimated by amplification of reference gene primers within the assay. To quantify the absolute abundance of each unique TCRbeta CDR3 rearrangement, sequence reads were collapsed and filtered. For each sample, productive Simpson clonality was calculated as the square root of Simpson's diversity index across productive rearrangements. The immuneACCESS repertoire file appears here via TCRdb, limited to in-frame rearrangements. These files lack a portion of the clones; in checked studies, under half of the deficit traces to unresolved V genes, and the cause of the others is not known. V and J calls and clone size are as listed in that table; D and trimming were resolved from the DNA. This sample is represented by 45,000 to 60,000 clones; around 84% of them were singletons. The top ten clonotypes cover 12% of the sample.

The investigation overall reported the following: Clinical and demographic metadata were provided uncurated, with the amount varying by source and participant.

Cut back by 0 bases and 4 bases, the V and J ends lie 11 bases apart. The CDR3 runs 15 residues from the cysteine to the phenylalanine. Only CDR3 DNA is held: 45 bases, read in frame from base 1. CDR1 and CDR2 (LGHDT, YNNKEL) derive from the germline V gene (reference sequence). Collaborating institutions collected whole blood in K2EDTA tubes following their own protocols. For TCRbeta analysis, collaborators shipped samples as frozen whole blood, isolated PBMCs, or DNA extracted from either of those sample types. A remark on this clone: Its antigen remains unidentified. No base-level quality is on record; no much larger clone is a single base apart.

The sample taken for sequencing was peripheral blood. The rearranged segments are TRBV3-1 (or the pseudogene TRBV3-2) and TRBJ2-3, with TRBD2 perhaps the D gene, on 5 matching bases. The clonotype originates from a man aged 70-80 years with active COVID-19. The encoded CDR3 is CASSQDWRKADTQYF. The DNA is as follows: TGTGCCAGCAGCCAAGACTGGAGGAAAGCAGATACGCAGTATTTT.